This T cell receptor beta chain was recorded in a study of early T cells in non-severe SARS-CoV-2 infection. Study in general: Sequencing of bulk RNA from unsorted whole blood was done, without chain pairing.

Each cDNA molecule carried a unique molecular identifier. TCRdb redid the calling of the 5' RACE reads with MiXCR, one entry per CDR3 protein. Among tens of thousands of distinct CDR3 sequences listed, roughly a tenth were seen once. Details on this clonotype: Its antigen is undetermined.

The CDR3 totals 12 residues. Trimming took 5 bases from V and 7 from J, leaving 8 bases between them. The germline CDR1 and CDR2 sequences are SGHTA and FQGNSA. The study, taken as a whole, reports: Matching against VDJdb likely underestimated virus-specific expansions, favoring anti-spike CD8.

The chain employs TRBV7-2 and TRBJ2-2; no reliable D call. The source is an adult who was a healthcare worker with PCR-confirmed SARS-CoV-2 infection or an uninfected control (not recorded which). Sequenced sample: whole blood. The CDR3 sequence: CASSRGVGELFF. CDR3 coding DNA: TGTGCCAGCAGCCGTGGGGTCGGGGAGCTGTTTTTT.